Below are 15 T cell receptor beta chains sequenced from a single sample in a study of T cells in Graves' hyperthyroidism and ophthalmopathy. From RNA transcripts, TCR beta CDR3 regions were amplified. HTBI primers drove first-round RT-PCR of the TCR CDR3. TCRdb recomputed calls from the multiplex PCR reads with MiXCR, one row per CDR3 protein. Among around 480,000 distinct CDR3 sequences, under 15% were seen once, and the ten largest hold less than 20%. The sequencing sample was made of blood. The receptors come from a woman under 30 with Graves' hyperthyroidism.

V is TRBV20-1 and J is TRBJ1-2; D is possibly TRBD1 (5 bases). V shed 5 bases and J shed 0 bases, with 19 bases lying between them. CDR3 length equals 16 residues. Looked up from germline, CDR1 is DFQATT and CDR2 is SNEGSKA (reference sequence). CDR3 sequence (DNA): TGCAGTGCTGGCAGAACGCTGGGGGGAGCTAACTATGGCTACACCTTC. It specifies CSAGRTLGGANYGYTF.

The gene calls are TRBV10-3 and TRBJ2-5, with 7 bases identical to TRBD2. V shed 10 bases and J 1 base; nucleotides not matched to a gene: 3. CDR3 length: 12 amino acids. The V gene's germline CDR1 is ENHRY and CDR2 SYGVKD. In DNA, the CDR3 is TGTGCCACAACTAGCGCCCAAGAGACCCAGTACTTC. Protein sequence: CATTSAQETQYF.

The CDR3: CASSQLSVDEQYF. In nucleotides, the CDR3 is TGCGCCAGCAGCCAACTCTCCGTGGACGAGCAGTACTTC. The chain recombines TRBV4-1 with TRBJ2-7; D not certain. CDR3 length equals 13 residues. V gave up 2 bases and J gave up 5 bases, with 10 bases separating them. Germline assignment: CDR1 MGHRA and CDR2 YSYEKL.

There are many counts of this clonotype. The chain is built from TRBV12-3 or TRBV12-4 and TRBJ1-2; perhaps TRBD1 as D (6 bases). The CDR3 has 17 amino acids. Between the trimmed V and J ends, which lost 6 bases and 0 bases, there was a span of 20 bases. The CDR3 nucleotides read TGTGCCAGCAGCCCATTCGGGGCGGGGGCCTCTAACTATGGCTACACCTTC. Amino acid sequence: CASSPFGAGASNYGYTF.

This clonotype was counted a few times. The chain employs TRBV18 and TRBJ2-1; TRBD2 might be the D (6 bases). V was trimmed by 2 bases and J by 8 bases, leaving 19 bases between them. CDR1 is KGHSH and CDR2 is LQKENI in the germline V gene. The CDR3 covers 16 residues. CDR3 nucleotides: TGTGCCAGCTCACCAACTCTCGGACGGGACTTGGATGAGCAGTTCTTC. Translated: CASSPTLGRDLDEQFF.

This clonotype was detected many times. V gene TRBV2 combines with J gene TRBJ2-5; D possibly corresponds to TRBD1 (6 bases). The germline V gene encodes CDR1 SNHLY and CDR2 FYNNEI. Trimming shortened V by 3 bases and J by 4 bases, and 9 bases separated the two germline ends. The CDR3 totals 13 residues. CDR3 residues: CASSDHRVETQYF. Written as DNA, the CDR3 is TGTGCCAGCAGTGATCACAGGGTAGAGACCCAGTACTTC.

About this clonotype itself: An end of the junction differs from the germline gene, which may be a read error. This sequence joins TRBV7-9 and TRBJ2-5; TRBD2 might be the D (5 bases). Germline lookup yields CDR1 SEHNR and CDR2 FQNEAQ (reference sequence). The CDR3 is 12 amino acids. CDR3 residues: CVSSLEGETQYF. CDR3 sequence (DNA): TGTGTCAGCAGCTTAGAGGGCGAGACCCAGTACTTC.

As concerns this clonotype: This sequence may be a read error, since a much larger clone differs from it by one base. The chain combines TRBV28 with TRBJ2-1; weak D call: TRBD2 (6 bases). The V and J ends lost 4 bases and 6 bases respectively, with 16 bases between them. The germline CDR1 and CDR2 sequences are MDHEN and SYDVKM. This CDR3 region has 15 residues. The CDR3 DNA follows: TGTGCCAGCAGTTCGGAACCACTAGCTCTCAATGAGCAGTTCTTC. Amino acids: CASSSEPLALNEQFF.

This clonotype was seen a few times. V is TRBV14 and J is TRBJ1-6, with D tentatively TRBD1 (6 bases). Trimming removed 0 bases from V and 11 bases from J, with 23 bases in between. Germline V lookup: CDR1 SGHDN, CDR2 FVKESK. The CDR3 is 18 amino acids. CDR3 region: CASSQEGRGARAIAPLHF. CDR3 DNA: TGTGCCAGCAGCCAAGAAGGGCGGGGGGCCCGGGCTATCGCACCCCTCCACTTT.

The V call is TRBV9, the J call TRBJ1-5; 9 bases fit TRBD1. Germline CDR1 reads SGDLS; CDR2 reads YYNGEE. V shed 4 bases and J 0 bases; nucleotides not matched to a gene: 5. The CDR3 consists of 16 residues. CDR3 loop: CASSPGQGTSNQPQHF. The DNA of the CDR3 is TGTGCCAGCAGCCCAGGACAGGGGACTAGCAATCAGCCCCAGCATTTT.

This clonotype was seen ten or more times. The rearrangement links TRBV5-1 to TRBJ2-2; perhaps TRBD1 as D (6 bases). The CDR3 length is 16 residues. Trimming stripped 7 bases from V and 6 bases from J, with 22 bases between. In germline, CDR1 is SGHRS, CDR2 YFSETQ. The CDR3 DNA follows: TGCGCCAGCGAACGCGGAACCCTCGAGGGGGCCGGGGAGCTGTTTTTT. Its translation: CASERGTLEGAGELFF. Supplemented by reference TRBV5-1 and TRBJ2-2, the full variable domain reads KAGVTQTPRYLIKTRGQQVTLSCSPISGHRSVSWYQQTPGQGLQFLFEYFSETQRNKGNFPGRFSGRQFSNSRSEMNVSTLELGDSALYLCASERGTLEGAGELFFGEGSRLTVL.

Many counts were recorded for this clonotype. The chain couples TRBV30 to TRBJ1-6, with unresolved D. The CDR3 contains 13 residues. Deletions cut 1 base from V and 12 bases from J, with 13 bases between. Germline V gives CDR1 GTSNPN, CDR2 SVGIG (reference sequence). The CDR3 DNA sequence: TGTGCCTGGAGTGCACAGCCCTTGGAACCCCTCCACTTT. Translated: CAWSAQPLEPLHF.

The chain links TRBV30 to TRBJ2-1; D uncertain. Trimming cost V 0 bases and J 6 bases, with 9 bases left between them. This CDR3 is 13 amino acids long. Germline V lookup: CDR1 GTSNPN, CDR2 SVGIG (reference sequence). The CDR3 region is CAWSVIITNEQFF. The CDR3 nucleotides are TGTGCCTGGAGTGTAATCATTACCAATGAGCAGTTCTTC.

Many counts were recorded for this clonotype. This rearrangement joins TRBV4-1 to TRBJ2-7; 9 nucleotides agree with TRBD2. There are 16 residues in the CDR3. After removal of 3 bases from V and 1 base from J, the junction contained 7 bases not matched to a gene. From germline, CDR1 is MGHRA and CDR2 YSYEKL. CDR3: CASSQNLAGVSYEQYF. The CDR3 DNA reads as TGCGCCAGCAGCCAGAACTTAGCGGGAGTTTCCTACGAGCAGTACTTC.

This clonotype was picked up many times. This chain uses TRBV11-2 with TRBJ2-3; 8 bases map to TRBD2. The CDR3 consists of 15 residues. The V gene's germline CDR1 is SGHAT and CDR2 FQNNGV. V dropped 5 bases and J dropped 3; count of bases not matched to a gene: 7. CDR3 sequence: CASSPAGGGTDTQYF. CDR3 nucleotides: TGTGCCAGCAGCCCCGCGGGAGGAGGGACAGATACGCAGTATTTT.